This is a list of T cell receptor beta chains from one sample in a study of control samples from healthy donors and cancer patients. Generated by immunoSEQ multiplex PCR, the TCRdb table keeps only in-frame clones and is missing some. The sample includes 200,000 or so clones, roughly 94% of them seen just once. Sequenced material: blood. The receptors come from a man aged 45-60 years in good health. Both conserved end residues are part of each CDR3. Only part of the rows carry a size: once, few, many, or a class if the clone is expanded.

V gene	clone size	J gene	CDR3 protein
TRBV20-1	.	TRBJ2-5	CSAREEETQYF
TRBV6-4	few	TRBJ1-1	CASSASPGNTEAFF
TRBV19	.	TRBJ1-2	CASTVSIDRRSGYTF
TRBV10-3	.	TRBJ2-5	CATQDRAQETQYF
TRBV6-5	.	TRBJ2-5	CASSREGAQYF
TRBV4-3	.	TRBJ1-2	CASSQVDWAPSYGYTF
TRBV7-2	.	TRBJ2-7	CASSTSGGGYEQYF
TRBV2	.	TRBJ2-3	CASSVEGGSTDTQYF
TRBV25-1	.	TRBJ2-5	CASSDEGISQETQYF
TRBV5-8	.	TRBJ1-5	CASSSRGPGISQPQHF